These T cell receptor beta chains were read from a single sample in a study of blood T cell repertoires in COVID-19. This table comes from immunoSEQ multiplex PCR, and its TCRdb copy is limited to in-frame clones, with some not included. Of approximately 200,000 clones listed, approximately 78% are singletons. Specimen: peripheral blood. The receptors were gathered from a woman at least 80 years old with acute or convalescent COVID-19. Each CDR3 is given without its conserved first and last residue. Part of the rows lack a size; the others show once, few, many or a class for expanded clones.

j_call clone_size v_call cdr3_aa
TRBJ2-7 . TRBV5-4 ASSRPGPSSYYEQY
TRBJ1-5 . TRBV9 ASSGHREWVGNQPQH
TRBJ1-5 . TRBV27 ASSYRGVSNQPQH
TRBJ1-1 few TRBV18 ASSTTGGKDTEAF
TRBJ2-2 once TRBV4-3 ASSQDGVVTGELF
TRBJ2-7 . TRBV19 ASKTSGSSYEQY
TRBJ2-5 . TRBV19 ASSIFSVLEGETQY
TRBJ1-5 . TRBV7-2 ASSPDRWNQPQH
TRBJ1-4 . TRBV19 ASRQGSNNEKLF
TRBJ1-1 . TRBV10-3 AIREGTKNTEAF
TRBJ2-7 . TRBV4-2 ASSQEAGLLYEQY
TRBJ1-4 . TRBV5-6 ASSLGPGEEKLF
TRBJ2-7 once TRBV9 ASSVEGRKLDEQY
TRBJ1-4 few TRBV6-5 ASKGLGGDEKLF
TRBJ2-1 . TRBV4-3 ASSQDPGIRNEQF
TRBJ1-6 . TRBV11-3 ASSLEGHGNSPLH
TRBJ2-2 . TRBV6-1 ASSEGKTGNTGELF
TRBJ1-4 . TRBV19 ATGSGTGLEKLF
TRBJ2-3 . TRBV28 ASRLQGIDTQY
TRBJ2-7 few TRBV7-9 ASGGSSYEQY
TRBJ1-6 . TRBV2 ASFARTGGNSPLH
TRBJ2-2 . TRBV30 AWKIGPGGELF
TRBJ2-1 once TRBV10-1 ASSESGSEQF
TRBJ1-1 . TRBV2 ASSDGGFGANTEAF
TRBJ2-5 . TRBV13 ASSLATGGPRETQY
TRBJ1-5 . TRBV6-5 ASSAGVNQPQH
TRBJ2-1 . TRBV29-1 SVGTSGGSYNEQF
TRBJ2-3 . TRBV7-2 ASSLSSYTDTQY
TRBJ2-7 few TRBV3-1/TRBV3-2 ASSPDRGAEQY
TRBJ2-5 . TRBV7-2 ASSLRAGAPQETQY
TRBJ1-1 . TRBV5-1 ASSLEGSWDTEAF
TRBJ1-2 . TRBV18 ASHSLTGNHGYT
TRBJ1-3 . TRBV23-1 ASRPREYSGNTIY
TRBJ1-6 . TRBV18 ASSDREDSPLH
TRBJ2-1 . TRBV19 ASLGGQTNNEQF
TRBJ1-1 . TRBV7-8 ASSLITGGGTEAF
TRBJ1-4 . TRBV5-1 ASSLREANEKLF
TRBJ1-3 few TRBV2 ASSDGTGFLSGNTIY
TRBJ1-5 . TRBV7-2 ASSPQLGNQPQH
TRBJ2-4 . TRBV18 ASSSSGGAGKNIQY
TRBJ1-4 . TRBV4-3 ASSPTRTTTNEKLF
TRBJ1-5 . TRBV7-2 ASSLEGLYQPQH
TRBJ1-3 . TRBV25-1 ASSGDRGTGNTIY
TRBJ2-4 . TRBV5-1 ASSLGVGNIQY
TRBJ1-2 many TRBV27 ASSPPPGTGNGYT
TRBJ2-7 . TRBV19 ASSTGLASSYEQY
TRBJ2-7 . TRBV30 AWSVAYEQY
TRBJ2-7 . TRBV7-2 ASSFSGGGEQY
TRBJ2-7 . TRBV30 AWLGQGVYEQY
TRBJ1-6 . TRBV6-1 ASSLQGVQNSPLH
TRBJ1-1 . TRBV11-2 ASSFRTGWSTEAF
TRBJ2-7 . TRBV6-5 ASTPRGWAYEQY
TRBJ2-7 . TRBV4-2 ASSPEGGGVLDEQY
TRBJ2-7 once TRBV30 AWSVRRETGLREQY
TRBJ2-2 . TRBV11-3 ASSSLTSGTGELF
TRBJ1-5 . TRBV29-1 SVRDREGAQH
TRBJ2-1 . TRBV7-3 ASSSSSGGASYNEQF